This record concerns one TCR beta chain sequence. TCRdb re-called the PCR reads through MiXCR, storing one row per CDR3 protein. The table records some 14,000 distinct CDR3 sequences, around 50% of them present only once. These data belong to a study of tumor-infiltrating lymphocytes in oesophageal squamous cell carcinoma. This CDR3 has 15 residues. Trimming removed 5 bases at V and 7 bases at J, with 22 bases between. CDR1 is SGHRS, CDR2 YFSETQ, per germline. The sequenced sample was esophageal tumor tissue. The origin of this receptor is a male donor with esophageal squamous cell carcinoma. The chain is built from TRBV5-1 and TRBJ2-7; possible D gene TRBD2, 5 bases. CDR3 nucleotide sequence: TGCGCCAGCAGAGAGGGCCCCAGTGAGGCAGGTGAGCAGTACTTC. Its protein is CASREGPSEAGEQYF.